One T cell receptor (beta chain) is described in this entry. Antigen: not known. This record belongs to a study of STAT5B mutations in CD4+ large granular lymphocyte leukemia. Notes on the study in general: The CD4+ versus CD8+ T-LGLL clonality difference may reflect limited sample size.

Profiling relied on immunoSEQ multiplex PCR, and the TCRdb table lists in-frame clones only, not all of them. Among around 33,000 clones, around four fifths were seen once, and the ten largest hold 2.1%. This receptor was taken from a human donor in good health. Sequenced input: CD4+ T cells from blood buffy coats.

In DNA, the CDR3 is TGTGCCAGCAGCTTAGTTAGCAAGTGGGACTACGAGCAGTACTTC. Its protein is CASSLVSKWDYEQYF. The chain joins TRBV11-3 to TRBJ2-7; unclear D gene. Between the trimmed V and J ends, which lost 1 base and 3 bases, there was a span of 13 bases. There are 15 residues in the CDR3. CDR1 SGHNT and CDR2 YENEEA come from the germline V gene.